The source of this T cell receptor beta chain is a study of shared clonotypes between healthy human individuals. Study-level results: Sampling covered blood only; tissue repertoires likely differ. Clonotypes not shared had lower generation probabilities than those common to all four donors.

About this clone: Its antigen is not known. Other DNA sequences in this sample translate to the same CDR3.

V lost 6 bases to trimming and J lost 2 bases, with 11 bases between them. The germline gives CDR1 KGHSH, CDR2 LQKENI. This CDR3 has 13 amino acids. The repertoire was sequenced with immunoSEQ multiplex PCR; TCRdb's copy has only in-frame clones and lacks some. The sample lists more than 850,000 clones, 70% to 80% occurring once. The sample taken for sequencing was memory CD4+ T cells from PBMCs. Noted subset: CD45RA-negative fraction. This chain links TRBV18 with TRBJ2-7; D gene unclear. This TCR was recovered from a man aged 18 to 30 in good health. Some clones in this sample may be carry-over from other donors' samples. The CDR3 region is CASSPSGTYEQYF. The CDR3 region has the DNA TGTGCCAGCTCGCCATCAGGAACCTACGAGCAGTACTTC. Full variable domain (outside the CDR3, taken from reference TRBV18 and TRBJ2-7): NAGVMQNPRHLVRRRGQEARLRCSPMKGHSHVYWYRQLPEEGLKFMVYLQKENIIDESGMPKERFSAEFPKEGPSILRIQQVVRGDSAAYFCASSPSGTYEQYFGPGTRLTVT.